In this sample, the clone carrying this T cell receptor (beta chain) turned up many times. The data are from a study of identical twins. CDR1 is SEHNR, CDR2 FQNEAQ, per germline (reference sequence). There are 15 residues in the CDR3. After removal of 3 bases from V and 3 bases from J, the junction contained 8 bases not matched to a gene. Each CDR3 protein gets one entry after TCRdb re-called the 5' RACE reads with MiXCR. Of some 190,000 distinct CDR3 sequences in the sample, more than 15% were seen once. These data were also filed under a second study, of T cells expressing NK-cell markers.

Sequenced material: CD8+ T cells sorted from blood. V is TRBV7-9 and J is TRBJ2-7; 7 nucleotides agree with TRBD1. The receptor was derived from a woman aged 18-35 years in good health. The CDR3 spells CASSFDLDRFYEQYF. The CDR3 region has the DNA TGTGCCAGCAGCTTTGACCTGGACAGGTTCTACGAGCAGTACTTC.